The next 30 T cell receptor beta chains were all read from a single sample in a study of T cells after yellow fever vaccination. TCRdb passed the 5' RACE reads through MiXCR, listing each CDR3 protein once. The sample holds around 400,000 distinct CDR3 sequences; roughly 12% are singletons and the top ten take about 17%. The sequencing here drew on PBMCs, taken on the day of the first yellow fever vaccination. Every receptor here comes from a man younger than 35 who received the YFV17D yellow fever vaccine.

The V and J genes are TRBV3-1 and TRBJ2-3, with 11 bases lining up with TRBD2. Germline V gene lookup returns CDR1 LGHDT and CDR2 YNNKEL (reference sequence). The V and J ends lost 6 bases and 6 bases, in that order; junction bases with no gene match: 8. The CDR3 consists of 15 residues. DNA of the CDR3: TGTGCCAGCAGATATCGACTAGCGGGGAGGGATACGCAGTATTTT. This sequence encodes CASRYRLAGRDTQYF.

This clonotype came up many times. The chain is built from TRBV5-1 and TRBJ1-1; 8 bases are a match to TRBD1. The ends lost 6 bases at V and 0 bases at J; junction bases unmatched: 22. Per the germline V gene, CDR1 is SGHRS and CDR2 is YFSETQ. The CDR3 is 20 residues long. The DNA of the CDR3 is TGCGCCAGCAAGCTACATCACCCTCCGGGACAGGACGATATGAACACTGAAGCTTTCTTT. Its protein is CASKLHHPPGQDDMNTEAFF. Combining the CDR3 with reference TRBV5-1 and TRBJ1-1 gives the whole variable domain KAGVTQTPRYLIKTRGQQVTLSCSPISGHRSVSWYQQTPGQGLQFLFEYFSETQRNKGNFPGRFSGRQFSNSRSEMNVSTLELGDSALYLCASKLHHPPGQDDMNTEAFFGQGTRLTVV.

This clonotype was observed a handful of times. The chain is built from TRBV10-3 and TRBJ1-1; 7 bases align to TRBD1. V shed 2 bases and J 8 bases; nucleotides not matched to a gene: 2. This CDR3 is 12 amino acids long. Per the germline V gene, CDR1 is ENHRY and CDR2 is SYGVKD. As DNA, the CDR3 is TGTGCCATCAGTGAGCAACAGGGGGAAGCTTTCTTT. It codes for CAISEQQGEAFF.

This clonotype was found a few times. The rearrangement uses TRBV7-9 and TRBJ2-3, with TRBD2 matching 7 bases. Per germline, CDR1 SEHNR and CDR2 FQNEAQ (reference sequence). V was clipped by 5 bases and J by 5 bases; unmatched bases: 10. CDR3 length equals 15 residues. The DNA of the CDR3 is TGTGCCAGCAGCGAACTAGCGTTAGTTGGAGATACGCAGTATTTT. It specifies CASSELALVGDTQYF.

The J gene is TRBJ2-5, the V gene TRBV6-5; D possibly corresponds to TRBD2 (5 bases). Trimming stripped 3 bases from V and 3 bases from J, with 8 bases between. The CDR3 is 13 amino acids. Germline values: CDR1 MNHEY, CDR2 SVGAGI. For the CDR3, the DNA is TGTGCCAGCAGTTATATGGGAGAAGAGACCCAGTACTTC. Residues: CASSYMGEETQYF.

This clonotype was picked up a small number of times. This chain links TRBV7-2 with TRBJ2-1; D may be TRBD2 (7 bases). Trimming removed 5 bases from V and 0 bases from J, with 32 bases in between. CDR1 and CDR2 from the germline V gene are SGHTA and FQGNSA. This CDR3 region has 22 residues. The CDR3 DNA is TGTGCCAGCAGCGCGCCCACGGATTTGGGGGGGGCAATGGCCAGCTCCTACAATGAGCAGTTCTTC. This gives the protein CASSAPTDLGGAMASSYNEQFF.

The sample holds a few counts of this clonotype. The rearrangement links TRBV14 to TRBJ2-3; 7 bases map to TRBD1. V trimming: 4 bases; J trimming: 1 base; junction bases outside the gene matches: 5. Germline V CDR1 and CDR2: SGHDN, FVKESK. The CDR3 is made up of 15 amino acids. The CDR3 sequence is CASSPDRHRTDTQYF. Here the CDR3 DNA reads TGTGCCAGCAGCCCGGACAGGCACCGCACAGATACGCAGTATTTT.

This sequence joins TRBV11-2 and TRBJ2-4; either TRBD1 or TRBD2 may fit D (5 bases each). Germline V gene lookup returns CDR1 SGHAT and CDR2 FQNNGV. Trimming cost V 9 bases and J 8 bases, with 17 bases left between them. The CDR3 sequence is 13 residues long. The CDR3 sequence is CASTGGMGDIQYF. The CDR3 region has the DNA TGTGCCAGTACCGGTGGGATGGGGGACATTCAGTACTTC. The variable domain in full, completed from reference TRBV11-2 and TRBJ2-4, reads EAGVAQSPRYKIIEKRQSVAFWCNPISGHATLYWYQQILGQGPKLLIQFQNNGVVDDSQLPKDRFSAERLKGVDSTLKIQPAKLEDSAVYLCASTGGMGDIQYFGAGTRLSVL.

The gene calls are TRBV6-5 and TRBJ1-1, with a weak D call TRBD1 (6 bases). The V end lost 3 bases, the J end lost 0 bases, and 8 bases lay between the germline ends. There are 14 residues in the CDR3. Per germline, CDR1 MNHEY and CDR2 SVGAGI. CDR3 sequence: CASSYQGMNTEAFF. In nucleotides, the CDR3 is TGTGCCAGCAGTTATCAGGGGATGAACACTGAAGCTTTCTTT.

This clonotype has a handful of counts. The rearrangement joins TRBV28 to TRBJ2-7, with D tentatively TRBD1 or TRBD2 (5 bases each). V lost 7 bases to trimming and J lost 9 bases, with 22 bases between them. The CDR3 length is 14 residues. Looked up from germline, CDR1 is MDHEN and CDR2 is SYDVKM. Here the CDR3 reads CASNSGSQEGTQYV. The CDR3 DNA reads as TGTGCCAGCAACTCAGGGTCCCAAGAGGGGACGCAGTACGTC.

This clonotype was seen a few times. J is TRBJ1-5 and V is TRBV18, with no clear D. The V end lost 3 bases, the J end lost 3 bases, and 9 bases lay between the germline ends. CDR1 and CDR2 from the germline V gene are KGHSH and LQKENI. This CDR3 comprises 14 residues. The CDR3 sequence: CASSPGRFNQPQHF. In DNA form, the CDR3 reads TGTGCCAGCTCACCGGGCCGGTTCAATCAGCCCCAGCATTTT.

The chain links TRBV7-2 to TRBJ2-1, with a tentative D call TRBD1 (6 bases). This CDR3 is 12 amino acids long. The germline gives CDR1 SGHTA, CDR2 FQGNSA. V was clipped by 3 bases and J by 9 bases, with 9 bases between them. CDR3 protein: CASSFRGGEQFF. The DNA for the CDR3 is TGTGCCAGCAGCTTCAGAGGGGGTGAGCAGTTCTTC.

This CDR3 reads CASSFGRGGFNEQYV. Written as DNA, the CDR3 is TGTGCCAGCAGCTTCGGAAGGGGTGGGTTCAACGAGCAGTACGTC. The gene calls are TRBV7-2 and TRBJ2-7; a weak D match, TRBD1 (5 bases). The CDR3 is made up of 15 amino acids. Germline-derived CDR1 and CDR2 are SGHTA and FQGNSA. Trimming took off 3 bases at V and 5 bases at J, with 17 bases between the two ends.

This clonotype was detected many times. The chain carries TRBV7-9 and TRBJ1-2, with TRBD1 matching over 8 bases. V lost 0 bases to trimming and J lost 3 bases; unmatched junction nucleotides: 3. The CDR3 spans 15 residues. Germline CDR1 SEHNR, CDR2 FQNEAQ (reference sequence). For the CDR3, the DNA is TGTGCCAGCAGCTTAGCGGGACAGGAATACTATGGCTACACCTTC. The encoded protein is CASSLAGQEYYGYTF.

The chain uses TRBV4-2 and TRBJ2-3; 9 bases align to TRBD2. Germline V CDR1 and CDR2: LGHNA, YNFKEQ. The CDR3 sequence is 16 residues long. With 4 bases clipped from V and 0 bases from J, the junction kept 5 bases outside the gene matches. In DNA form, the CDR3 reads TGTGCCAGCAGCCCGCTAGCGGGGTTTAGCACAGATACGCAGTATTTT. Protein: CASSPLAGFSTDTQYF.

The chain recombines TRBV6-5 with TRBJ2-7; D gene unclear. The CDR3 contains 15 residues. Trimming removed 0 bases at V and 3 bases at J, with 12 bases between. Germline CDR1 reads MNHEY; CDR2 reads SVGAGI. In nucleotides, the CDR3 is TGTGCCAGCAGTTACTCACGTCAGAAAGTCTACGAGCAGTACTTC. Protein: CASSYSRQKVYEQYF.

This clonotype appeared a few times. The chain is built from TRBV20-1 and TRBJ1-1, with 7 positions matching TRBD1. The CDR3 length is 13 residues. CDR1 DFQATT and CDR2 SNEGSKA come from the germline V gene (reference sequence). The junction had 7 bases not matched to a gene; V was cut back by 3 bases and J by 6 bases. CDR3 sequence reads: CSASRGTASEAFF. The CDR3 nucleotides are TGCAGTGCTAGCCGCGGGACAGCCTCTGAAGCTTTCTTT.

This clonotype has just a few counts. The chain employs TRBV7-9 and TRBJ2-7; 9 bases fit TRBD1. Trimming removed 5 bases from V and 5 bases from J; junction bases left unmatched: 7. CDR1 is SEHNR, CDR2 FQNEAQ, per germline (reference sequence). The CDR3 extends over 14 amino acids. CDR3 nucleotides: TGTGCCAGCAGCCGGGGACAGGGTGGAGACGAGCAGTACTTC. Translating it yields CASSRGQGGDEQYF.

The chain employs TRBV5-6 and TRBJ2-2, with a possible D match to TRBD1 (6 bases). Germline-derived CDR1 and CDR2 are SGHDT and YYEEEE. This CDR3 is built from 15 residues. Between the trimmed V and J ends, which lost 4 bases and 3 bases, there was a span of 13 bases. The chain's CDR3 is CASSHRTVHTGELFF. CDR3 nucleotide sequence: TGTGCCAGCAGCCACCGGACAGTACACACCGGGGAGCTGTTTTTT.

The chain uses TRBV4-2 and TRBJ1-3; 8 nucleotides align to TRBD1. The CDR3 has 16 amino acids. CDR1 and CDR2 (germline): LGHNA, YNFKEQ. V gave up 0 bases and J gave up 3 bases; unmatched junction bases: 4. The CDR3 reads CASSQDAGGLGNTIYF. The CDR3 DNA reads TGTGCCAGCAGCCAAGATGCAGGGGGCCTTGGAAACACCATATATTTT.

The chain combines TRBV12-3 or TRBV12-4 with TRBJ2-7; TRBD1 matches at 7 bases. CDR3 length equals 13 residues. V shed 6 bases and J 4 bases; nucleotides not matched to a gene: 6. CDR3 nucleotides: TGTGCCAGCAGGAAGCAGGGGGTATACGAGCAGTACTTC. Protein: CASRKQGVYEQYF.

The V gene is TRBV7-6, the J gene TRBJ2-1; 8 bases are a match to TRBD1. CDR3 size: 14 residues. V was pared by 8 bases and J by 6 bases, with 9 bases of the junction left unmatched. CDR1 and CDR2 (germline): SGHVS, FNYEAQ. The CDR3 DNA is TGTGCCAGCGGCCCTGGACAGGGTCCCAATGAGCAGTTCTTC. This gives the protein CASGPGQGPNEQFF.

The chain employs TRBV4-1 and TRBJ1-1; TRBD1 matches at 8 bases. V was pared by 4 bases and J by 5 bases, with 9 bases of the junction left unmatched. Germline V gene data show CDR1 as MGHRA and CDR2 as YSYEKL. The CDR3 has 15 residues. CDR3 in DNA: TGCGCCAGCAGCCGAGCAGGGGGCGCGAAGACTGAAGCTTTCTTT. It encodes CASSRAGGAKTEAFF.

The sample holds many counts of this clonotype. The CDR3 region is CASSRTQADYEQYF. The CDR3 DNA reads as TGTGCCAGCAGCCGCACCCAGGCGGACTACGAGCAGTACTTC. The chain couples TRBV7-6 to TRBJ2-7; D unresolved. V was shortened by 5 bases and J by 3 bases, with 14 bases between the two germline ends. Germline V lookup: CDR1 SGHVS, CDR2 FNYEAQ. CDR3 length: 14 residues.

This clonotype turned up a few times. This sequence joins TRBV27 and TRBJ2-7; TRBD1 matches 8 bases. After removal of 10 bases from V and 3 bases from J, the junction contained 8 bases not matched to a gene. This CDR3 has 13 residues. Germline V CDR1 and CDR2: MNHEY, SMNVEV (reference sequence). CDR3 in DNA: TGTGCCACCAAAGCCGGGACAGGCTACGAGCAGTACTTC. It specifies CATKAGTGYEQYF.

Only a few counts were recorded for this clonotype. The genes are TRBV3-1 and TRBJ2-3; D remains unclear. The V gene lost 4 bases and the J gene lost 6 bases, with 11 bases spanning the gap. The CDR3 is 13 amino acids. Germline CDR1 reads LGHDT; CDR2 reads YNNKEL (reference sequence). The CDR3 DNA sequence: TGTGCCAGCAGCCTCCTACCCGACGATACGCAGTATTTT. The encoded protein is CASSLLPDDTQYF.

This clonotype has a handful of counts. CDR3 sequence (DNA): TGTGCCAGCAGCCATGGACAGGGAGGGCCCGGGGAGCTGTTTTTT. Translation gives CASSHGQGGPGELFF. This chain joins TRBV7-2 and TRBJ2-2; TRBD1 might be the D (8 bases). The V gene's germline CDR1 is SGHTA and CDR2 FQGNSA. This CDR3 spans 15 amino acids. Trimming cost V 5 bases and J 6 bases, with 16 bases left between them.

This clonotype turned up a few times. The chain recombines TRBV7-9 with TRBJ2-7; D is perhaps TRBD1 (6 bases). Trimming removed 5 bases from V and 1 base from J, with 12 bases in between. The CDR3 extends over 14 amino acids. From germline, CDR1 is SEHNR and CDR2 FQNEAQ (reference sequence). CDR3 nucleotide sequence: TGTGCCAGCAGCACCACACAGGGTTCCTACGAGCAGTACGTC. Translated: CASSTTQGSYEQYV.

With respect to this clonotype: A junction boundary mismatches the germline segment, possibly from a read error. This chain uses TRBV10-3 with TRBJ1-2; D call uncertain. CDR1 is ENHRY and CDR2 is SYGVKD in the germline V gene. This CDR3 contains 15 residues. The CDR3 sequence: CPISESSDRVWGYTF. The CDR3 nucleotides read TGTCCCATCAGTGAGTCGTCGGATCGGGTTTGGGGCTACACCTTC.

The chain employs TRBV13 and TRBJ2-1; TRBD2 matches at 11 bases. Trimming took 3 bases from V and 4 from J; bases not matched to a gene: 5. Germline V gene data show CDR1 as PRHDT and CDR2 as FYEKMQ (reference sequence). The CDR3 spans 16 residues. For the CDR3, the DNA is TGTGCCAGCAGCTTCCCCGGGACTAGCGGATACAATGAGCAGTTCTTC. The encoded protein is CASSFPGTSGYNEQFF. Looking up the rest from reference TRBV13 and TRBJ2-1 gives the full variable domain: AAGVIQSPRHLIKEKRETATLKCYPIPRHDTVYWYQQGPGQDPQFLISFYEKMQSDKGSIPDRFSAQQFSDYHSELNMSSLELGDSALYFCASSFPGTSGYNEQFFGPGTRLTVL.